This record covers a single T cell receptor beta chain. Profiling relied on immunoSEQ multiplex PCR, and the TCRdb table lists in-frame clones only, not all of them. The sample holds approximately 140,000 clones, less than 90% seen once. The data derive from a study of blood T cell repertoires in COVID-19. Study-wide context: T cells, B-cell-depleted T cells, or PBMCs provided the cDNA or gDNA that served as material.

Germline assignment: CDR1 WNHNN and CDR2 SYGVQD (reference sequence). The CDR3 totals 13 residues. Trimming removed 0 bases at V and 8 bases at J, with 10 bases between. The chain carries TRBV10-1 and TRBJ1-2; TRBD1 might be the D (5 bases). The specimen sequenced was peripheral blood. This receptor was identified in a man aged 25 to 45 with COVID-19, enrolled during active disease. The CDR3 loop is CASSESEGHGYTF. CDR3 nucleotides: TGCGCCAGCAGTGAGTCGGAGGGGCACGGCTACACCTTC.